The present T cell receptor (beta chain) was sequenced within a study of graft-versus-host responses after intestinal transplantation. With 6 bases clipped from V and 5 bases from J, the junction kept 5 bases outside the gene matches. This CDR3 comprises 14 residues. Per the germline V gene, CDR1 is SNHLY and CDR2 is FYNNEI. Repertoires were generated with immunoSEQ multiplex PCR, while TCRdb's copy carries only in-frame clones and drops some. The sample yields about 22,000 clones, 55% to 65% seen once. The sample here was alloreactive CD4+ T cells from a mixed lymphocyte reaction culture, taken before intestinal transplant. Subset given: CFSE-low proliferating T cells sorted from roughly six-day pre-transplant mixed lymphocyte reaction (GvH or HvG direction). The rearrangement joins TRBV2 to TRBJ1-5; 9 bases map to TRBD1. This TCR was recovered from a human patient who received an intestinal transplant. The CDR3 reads CASRRQGGYQPQHF. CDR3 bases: TGTGCCAGCAGAAGACAGGGGGGGTATCAGCCCCAGCATTTT.